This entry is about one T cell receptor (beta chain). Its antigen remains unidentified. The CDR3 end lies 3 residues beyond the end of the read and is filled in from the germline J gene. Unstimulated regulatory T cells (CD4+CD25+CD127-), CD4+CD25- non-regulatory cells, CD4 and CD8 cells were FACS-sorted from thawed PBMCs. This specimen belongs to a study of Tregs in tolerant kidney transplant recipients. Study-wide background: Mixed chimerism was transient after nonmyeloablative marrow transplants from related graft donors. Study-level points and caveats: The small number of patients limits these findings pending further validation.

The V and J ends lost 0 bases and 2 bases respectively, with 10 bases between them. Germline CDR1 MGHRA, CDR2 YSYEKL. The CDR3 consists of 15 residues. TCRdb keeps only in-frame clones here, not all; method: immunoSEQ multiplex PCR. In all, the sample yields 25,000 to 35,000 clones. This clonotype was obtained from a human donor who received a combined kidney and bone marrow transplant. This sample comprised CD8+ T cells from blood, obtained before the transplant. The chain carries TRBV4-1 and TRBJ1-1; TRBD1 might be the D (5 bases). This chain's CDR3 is CASSQDPGPNTEAFF. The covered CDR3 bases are TGCGCCAGCAGCCAAGATCCAGGGCCAAACACTGAA.